Listed here are 22 T cell receptor beta chains from one sample, sequenced in a study of CD8+CD57+ T cells in acquired aplastic anemia. Template material for TCR beta VDJ and CDR3 profiling consisted of genomic DNA. One entry per CDR3 protein results from TCRdb running MiXCR on the reads. The sample has approximately 160,000 distinct CDR3 sequences; roughly 40% are singletons. The sample comprised sorted CD4+, CD8+, or CD8+CD57+ T cells (not recorded which) from PBMCs. These receptors were obtained from a human donor in good health.

This chain connects TRBV18 to TRBJ2-2; D unclear. Per germline, CDR1 KGHSH and CDR2 LQKENI. The CDR3 length is 12 residues. The V end lost 3 bases, the J end lost 6 bases, and 5 bases lay between the germline ends. The CDR3 here is CASSPYSGELFF. The CDR3 bases are TGTGCCAGCTCACCCTACTCCGGGGAGCTGTTTTTT.

The gene calls are TRBV15 and TRBJ1-6; a weak D match, TRBD1 (5 bases). Germline CDR1 is LNHNV and CDR2 is YYDKDF (reference sequence). Trimming left V 4 bases short and J 10 bases short, with 14 bases between. The CDR3 is 14 amino acids. The CDR3 here is CATSNRDAGSPLHF. The CDR3 DNA is TGTGCCACCAGCAACCGGGACGCGGGATCACCCCTCCACTTT.

This clonotype was counted only a few times. V and J are TRBV18 and TRBJ2-2; 7 bases map to TRBD1. V shed 3 bases and J 5 bases; nucleotides not matched to a gene: 6. The length of the CDR3 is 15 residues. The germline V gene encodes CDR1 KGHSH and CDR2 LQKENI. CDR3 sequence reads: CASSPGTDRTGELFF. The CDR3, as DNA: TGTGCCAGCTCACCGGGGACAGATAGAACCGGGGAGCTGTTTTTT.

This clonotype was picked up many times. The rearrangement uses TRBV6-1 and TRBJ2-7; 8 nucleotides match TRBD1. The germline V gene has CDR1 MNHNS and CDR2 SASEGT. CDR3 length equals 16 residues. Trimming took 5 bases from V and 2 from J; bases not matched to a gene: 11. CDR3 nucleotides: TGTGCCAGCAGTCGCCCCGGGACAGGAGCGACCTACGAGCAGTACTTC. Translating gives CASSRPGTGATYEQYF.

This rearrangement joins TRBV5-1 to TRBJ2-7; D is undetermined. The CDR3 sequence is 13 residues long. Germline assignment: CDR1 SGHRS and CDR2 YFSETQ. V lost 0 bases and J 6 bases, leaving 10 bases between the germline ends. CDR3 sequence: CASSLGSRSEQYF. The CDR3 nucleotides are TGCGCCAGCAGCTTGGGGTCTAGATCCGAGCAGTACTTC.

This clonotype was seen at least ten times. CDR3 nucleotide sequence: TGTGCCAGCAGTGAACTGACCCGGCCATCCTACGAGCAGTACTTC. Residues: CASSELTRPSYEQYF. The V and J genes are TRBV6-1 and TRBJ2-7; D call uncertain. CDR3 length equals 15 residues. V dropped 2 bases and J dropped 1 base, with 12 bases sitting between them. Germline V gives CDR1 MNHNS, CDR2 SASEGT.

J is TRBJ2-7 and V is TRBV10-3, with 13 bases that match TRBD2. There are 14 residues in the CDR3. Germline loops: CDR1 ENHRY, CDR2 SYGVKD. Trimming cost V 6 bases and J 7 bases; bases outside gene matches: 6. CDR3 sequence: CAISGTSGTLEQYF. CDR3 nucleotide sequence: TGTGCCATCAGCGGGACTAGCGGGACGCTGGAGCAGTACTTC.

This clonotype was counted ten times or more. The rearrangement uses TRBV7-3 and TRBJ2-7, with D possibly being TRBD2 (7 bases). Germline V lookup: CDR1 SGHTA, CDR2 FQGTGA. The germline V and J ends were trimmed by 4 bases and 1 base, with 14 bases remaining between them. This CDR3 region has 15 residues. The DNA for the CDR3 is TGTGCCAGCAGCTCTCTGGGAGGGGGTTCCTACGAGCAGTACTTC. Translating it yields CASSSLGGGSYEQYF.

Concerning this clonotype itself: An end of the junction differs from the germline gene, which may be a read error. This chain uses TRBV10-3 with TRBJ2-5; no clear D. The length of the CDR3 is 13 residues. Germline V gene lookup returns CDR1 ENHRY and CDR2 SYGVKD. CDR3 region: CATSDPFQETQYF. CDR3 in DNA: TGTGCCACCAGTGATCCCTTTCAAGAGACCCAGTACTTC.

This chain joins TRBV7-6 and TRBJ1-6; tentative D call: TRBD1 (5 bases). Germline CDR1 is SGHVS and CDR2 is FNYEAQ. V dropped 1 base and J dropped 8 bases, with 9 bases sitting between them. This CDR3 region has 14 residues. The CDR3 DNA reads TGTGCCAGCAGCTTAGGACTGGGGGATTCACCCCTCCACTTT. This sequence encodes CASSLGLGDSPLHF.

Concerning this clonotype itself: A read error is possible here, since a much larger clone lies one base away. V usage is TRBV6-4 and J usage is TRBJ2-7, with 7 bases matching TRBD2. V lost 8 bases to trimming and J lost 4 bases; unmatched junction nucleotides: 8. The CDR3 spans 13 residues. Germline V lookup: CDR1 MRHNA, CDR2 SNTAGT. The CDR3 coding sequence is TGTGCCAGCGGGAGGGGAGGGATTTACGAGCAGTACTTC. Amino acid sequence: CASGRGGIYEQYF.

This clonotype occurred many times. This chain links TRBV14 with TRBJ2-7; D is unclear. Germline CDR1 is SGHDN and CDR2 is FVKESK. V lost 3 bases, J lost 3 bases, and 9 bases lay in between. This CDR3 has 13 amino acids. The CDR3, as DNA: TGTGCCAGCAGCCACGACACGTTCTACGAGCAGTACTTC. Amino acid sequence: CASSHDTFYEQYF.

This clonotype has more than one count but fewer than ten. This chain uses TRBV6-1 with TRBJ1-4; no clear D. This CDR3 contains 13 residues. Trimming left V 5 bases short and J 14 bases short, with 18 bases between. Germline assignment: CDR1 MNHNS and CDR2 SASEGT. Written as DNA, the CDR3 is TGTGCCAGCAGTCCTACCACGGAATATGGGCTGTTTTTT. Its protein product is CASSPTTEYGLFF.

This rearrangement joins TRBV18 to TRBJ1-1, with D hard to call. V lost 6 bases and J 1 base, leaving 9 bases between the germline ends. The germline CDR1 and CDR2 sequences are KGHSH and LQKENI. The CDR3 covers 13 residues. This chain's CDR3 is CASSIHKNTEAFF. CDR3 nucleotide sequence: TGTGCCAGCTCCATCCACAAGAACACTGAAGCTTTCTTT.

The chain carries TRBV15 and TRBJ2-3; 9 positions match TRBD2. The length of the CDR3 is 17 residues. V lost 3 bases and J lost 0; bases outside the gene matches: 7. CDR1 and CDR2 from the germline V gene are LNHNV and YYDKDF (reference sequence). CDR3 bases: TGTGCCACCAGCAGCCCAATAACTAGCGGGAGCACAGATACGCAGTATTTT. Its translation: CATSSPITSGSTDTQYF.

This clonotype was recorded many times. The chain couples TRBV6-1 to TRBJ1-5; TRBD1 is a possible D gene (5 bases). Deletions cut 7 bases from V and 3 bases from J, with 13 bases between. Germline values: CDR1 MNHNS, CDR2 SASEGT. The CDR3 covers 14 residues. The CDR3 bases are TGTGCCAGCACCAAATCGACAGCCAATCAGCCCCAGCATTTT. This codes for CASTKSTANQPQHF.

This chain connects TRBV5-6 to TRBJ1-2; D uncertain. Between the trimmed V and J ends, which lost 2 bases and 0 bases, there was a span of 8 bases. In germline, CDR1 is SGHDT, CDR2 YYEEEE. The CDR3 is 14 amino acids. CDR3 amino acids: CASSLQAANYGYTF. The CDR3, as DNA: TGTGCCAGCAGCTTACAAGCAGCTAACTATGGCTACACCTTC. Filled out from reference TRBV5-6 and TRBJ1-2, the complete variable domain reads DAGVTQSPTHLIKTRGQQVTLRCSPKSGHDTVSWYQQALGQGPQFIFQYYEEEERQRGNFPDRFSGHQFPNYSSELNVNALLLGDSALYLCASSLQAANYGYTFGSGTRLTVV.

The sample holds many counts of this clonotype. In DNA form, the CDR3 reads TGTGCCAGCAGTTTGTCAGGGACCGACCAAGCTTTCTTT. Amino acids: CASSLSGTDQAFF. The chain uses TRBV12-3 or TRBV12-4 and TRBJ1-1; tentatively, D is TRBD1 (5 bases). The CDR3 loop spans 13 amino acids. V was pared by 3 bases and J by 9 bases, with 14 bases between.

As to this clonotype: A read error may explain this, as a much larger clone is one base away. The chain combines TRBV12-3 or TRBV12-4 with TRBJ1-2; D not resolved. Trimming shortened V by 10 bases and J by 4 bases, and 19 bases separated the two germline ends. The length of the CDR3 is 14 residues. CDR3: CAISPEARSYGYTF. The DNA for the CDR3 is TGTGCCATCAGCCCAGAAGCCAGGTCCTATGGCTACACCTTC.

V gene TRBV19 combines with J gene TRBJ1-2, with D perhaps matching TRBD1 (6 bases). Germline lookup yields CDR1 LNHDA and CDR2 SQIVND (reference sequence). V lost 7 bases and J lost 8, with 14 bases in between. The CDR3 consists of 12 residues. DNA for the CDR3: TGTGCCAGTACAGTCACAGGGAGAGGCTACACCTTC. Its protein is CASTVTGRGYTF.

The sample holds many counts of this clonotype. The genes are TRBV7-2 and TRBJ1-4; a possible D gene is TRBD1 (5 bases). This CDR3 contains 15 residues. V lost 6 bases and J lost 3, with 14 bases in between. From germline, CDR1 is SGHTA and CDR2 FQGNSA. The CDR3 is CASRLTGHPNEKLFF. In nucleotides, the CDR3 is TGTGCCAGCAGACTTACAGGCCACCCTAATGAAAAACTGTTTTTT.

This clonotype was observed a few times. V and J are TRBV30 and TRBJ2-7; 10 bases align to TRBD1. CDR3 length: 13 amino acids. After removal of 1 base from V and 3 bases from J, the junction contained 0 bases not matched to a gene. Germline CDR1 GTSNPN, CDR2 SVGIG (reference sequence). CDR3 in amino acids: CAWSGDRGYEQYF. CDR3 nucleotides: TGTGCCTGGAGTGGGGACAGGGGCTACGAGCAGTACTTC.